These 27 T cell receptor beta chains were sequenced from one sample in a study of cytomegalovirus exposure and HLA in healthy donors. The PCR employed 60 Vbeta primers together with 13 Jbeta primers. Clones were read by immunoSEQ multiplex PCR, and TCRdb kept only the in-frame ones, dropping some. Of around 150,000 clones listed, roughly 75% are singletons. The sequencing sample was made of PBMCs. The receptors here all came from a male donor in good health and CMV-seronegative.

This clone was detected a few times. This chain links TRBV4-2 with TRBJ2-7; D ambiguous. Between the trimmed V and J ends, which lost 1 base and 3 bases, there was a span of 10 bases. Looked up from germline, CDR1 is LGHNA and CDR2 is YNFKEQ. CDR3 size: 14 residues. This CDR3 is CASSQGRGDYEQYF. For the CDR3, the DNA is TGTGCCAGCAGCCAAGGTCGAGGAGACTACGAGCAGTACTTC.

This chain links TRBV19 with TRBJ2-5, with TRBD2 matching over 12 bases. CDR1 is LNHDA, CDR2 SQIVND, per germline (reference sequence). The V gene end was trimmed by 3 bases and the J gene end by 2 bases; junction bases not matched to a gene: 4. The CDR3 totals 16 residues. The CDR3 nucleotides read TGTGCCAGTAGTATCGGGCTAGCGGGGGGGCAAGAGACCCAGTACTTC. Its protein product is CASSIGLAGGQETQYF. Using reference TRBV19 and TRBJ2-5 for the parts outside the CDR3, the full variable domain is DGGITQSPKYLFRKEGQNVTLSCEQNLNHDAMYWYRQDPGQGLRLIYYSQIVNDFQKGDIAEGYSVSREKKESFPLTVTSAQKNPTAFYLCASSIGLAGGQETQYFGPGTRLLVL.

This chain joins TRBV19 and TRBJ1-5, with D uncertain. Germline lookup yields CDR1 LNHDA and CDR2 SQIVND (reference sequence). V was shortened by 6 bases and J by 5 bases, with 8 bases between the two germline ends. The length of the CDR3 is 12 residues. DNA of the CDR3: TGTGCCAGTAGACGGGGAGATCAGCCCCAGCATTTT. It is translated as CASRRGDQPQHF. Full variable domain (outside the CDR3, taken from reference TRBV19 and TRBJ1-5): DGGITQSPKYLFRKEGQNVTLSCEQNLNHDAMYWYRQDPGQGLRLIYYSQIVNDFQKGDIAEGYSVSREKKESFPLTVTSAQKNPTAFYLCASRRGDQPQHFGDGTRLSIL.

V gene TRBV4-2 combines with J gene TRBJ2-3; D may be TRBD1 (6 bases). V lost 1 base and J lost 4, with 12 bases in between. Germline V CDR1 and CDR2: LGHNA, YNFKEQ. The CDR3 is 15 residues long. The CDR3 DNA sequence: TGTGCCAGCAGCCAAGGAGGGGGAGACGCAGATACGCAGTATTTT. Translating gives CASSQGGGDADTQYF.

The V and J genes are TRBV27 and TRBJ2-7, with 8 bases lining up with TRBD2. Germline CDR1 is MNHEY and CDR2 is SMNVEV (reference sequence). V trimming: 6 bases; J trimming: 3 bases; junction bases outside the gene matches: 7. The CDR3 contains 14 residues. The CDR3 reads CASSLFRGGYEQYF. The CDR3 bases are TGTGCCAGCAGCCTATTTCGGGGGGGCTACGAGCAGTACTTC.

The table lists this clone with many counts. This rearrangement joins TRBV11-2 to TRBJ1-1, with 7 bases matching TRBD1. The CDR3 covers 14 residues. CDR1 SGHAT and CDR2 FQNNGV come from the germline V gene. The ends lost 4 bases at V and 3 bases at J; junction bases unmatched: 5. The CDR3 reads CASSSRRGDTEAFF. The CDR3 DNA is TGTGCCAGCAGCTCCCGCAGGGGGGACACTGAAGCTTTCTTT.

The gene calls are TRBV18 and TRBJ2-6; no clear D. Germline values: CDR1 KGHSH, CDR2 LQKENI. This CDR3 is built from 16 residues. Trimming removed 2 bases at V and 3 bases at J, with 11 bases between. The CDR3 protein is CASSPFEVGGANVLTF. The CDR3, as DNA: TGTGCCAGCTCACCATTTGAGGTCGGTGGGGCCAACGTCCTGACTTTC.

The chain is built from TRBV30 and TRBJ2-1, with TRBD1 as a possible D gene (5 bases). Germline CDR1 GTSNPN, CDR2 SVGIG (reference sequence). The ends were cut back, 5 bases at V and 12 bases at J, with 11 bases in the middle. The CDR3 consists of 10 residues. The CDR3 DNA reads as TGTGCCTGGGGCTACCAGGGGCAGTTCTTC. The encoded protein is CAWGYQGQFF.

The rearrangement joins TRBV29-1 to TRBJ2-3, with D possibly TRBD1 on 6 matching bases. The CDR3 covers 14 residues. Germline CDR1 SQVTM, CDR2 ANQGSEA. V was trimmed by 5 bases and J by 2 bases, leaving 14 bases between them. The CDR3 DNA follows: TGCAGCGTTAAAAACAGGGCGGACACAGATACGCAGTATTTT. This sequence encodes CSVKNRADTDTQYF.

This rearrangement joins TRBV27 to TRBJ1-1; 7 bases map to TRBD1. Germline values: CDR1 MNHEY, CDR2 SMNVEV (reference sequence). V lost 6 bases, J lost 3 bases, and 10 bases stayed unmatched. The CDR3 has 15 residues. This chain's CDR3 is CASRNRQGWDTEAFF. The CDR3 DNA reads TGTGCCAGCAGAAACCGACAGGGTTGGGACACTGAAGCTTTCTTT.

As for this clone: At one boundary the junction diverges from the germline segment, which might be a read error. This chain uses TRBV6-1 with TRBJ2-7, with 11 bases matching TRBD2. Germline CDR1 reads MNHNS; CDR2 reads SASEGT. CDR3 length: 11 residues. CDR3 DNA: TGTGCCAGCAGGGCCACTAGCGGGAGTAACTTC. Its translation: CASRATSGSNF.

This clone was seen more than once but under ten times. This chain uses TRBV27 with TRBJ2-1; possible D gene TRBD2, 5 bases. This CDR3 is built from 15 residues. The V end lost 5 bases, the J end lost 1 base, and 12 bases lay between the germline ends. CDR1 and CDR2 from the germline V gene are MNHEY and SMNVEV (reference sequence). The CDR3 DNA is TGTGCCAGCAGTATAGGACTTCCTTCCTACAATGAGCAGTTCTTC. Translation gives CASSIGLPSYNEQFF.

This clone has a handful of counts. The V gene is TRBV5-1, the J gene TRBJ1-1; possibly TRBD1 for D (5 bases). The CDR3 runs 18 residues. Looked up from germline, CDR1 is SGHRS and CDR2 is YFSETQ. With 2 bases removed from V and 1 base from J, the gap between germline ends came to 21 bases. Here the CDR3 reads CASSLGQGLTRPNTEAFF. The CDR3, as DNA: TGCGCCAGCAGCTTAGGGCAGGGTCTAACTCGACCGAACACTGAAGCTTTCTTT.

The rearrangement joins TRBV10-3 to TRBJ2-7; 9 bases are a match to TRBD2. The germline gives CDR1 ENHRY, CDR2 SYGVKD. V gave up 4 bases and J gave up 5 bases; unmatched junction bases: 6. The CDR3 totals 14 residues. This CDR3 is CAISGGLATDEQYF. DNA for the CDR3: TGTGCCATCAGTGGGGGACTAGCCACGGACGAGCAGTACTTC.

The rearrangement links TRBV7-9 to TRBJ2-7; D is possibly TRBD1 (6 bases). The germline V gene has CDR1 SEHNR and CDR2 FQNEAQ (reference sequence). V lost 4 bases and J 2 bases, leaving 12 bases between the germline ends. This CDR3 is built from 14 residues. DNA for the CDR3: TGTGCCAGCAGCTCACAGGGTATTCCCTACGAGCAGTACTTC. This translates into CASSSQGIPYEQYF. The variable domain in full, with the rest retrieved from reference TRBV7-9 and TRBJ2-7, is DTGVSQNPRHKITKRGQNVTFRCDPISEHNRLYWYRQTLGQGPEFLTYFQNEAQLEKSRLLSDRFSAERPKGSFSTLEIQRTEQGDSAMYLCASSSQGIPYEQYFGPGTRLTVT.

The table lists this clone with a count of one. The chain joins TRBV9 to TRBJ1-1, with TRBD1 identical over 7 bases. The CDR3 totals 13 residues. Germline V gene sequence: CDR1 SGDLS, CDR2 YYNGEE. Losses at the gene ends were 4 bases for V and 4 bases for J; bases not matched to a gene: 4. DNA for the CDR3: TGTGCCAGCAGCCCGAGACAGGGCACTGAAGCTTTCTTT. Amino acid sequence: CASSPRQGTEAFF.

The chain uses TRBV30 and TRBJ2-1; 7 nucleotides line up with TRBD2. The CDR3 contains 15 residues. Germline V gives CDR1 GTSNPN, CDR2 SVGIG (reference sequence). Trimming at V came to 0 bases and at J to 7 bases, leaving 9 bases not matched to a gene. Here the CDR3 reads CAWSVKRGSGNEQFF. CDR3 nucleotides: TGTGCCTGGAGTGTAAAGCGGGGATCGGGGAATGAGCAGTTCTTC. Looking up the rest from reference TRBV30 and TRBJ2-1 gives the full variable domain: SQTIHQWPATLVQPVGSPLSLECTVEGTSNPNLYWYRQAAGRGLQLLFYSVGIGQISSEVPQNLSASRPQDRQFILSSKKLLLSDSGFYLCAWSVKRGSGNEQFFGPGTRLTVL.

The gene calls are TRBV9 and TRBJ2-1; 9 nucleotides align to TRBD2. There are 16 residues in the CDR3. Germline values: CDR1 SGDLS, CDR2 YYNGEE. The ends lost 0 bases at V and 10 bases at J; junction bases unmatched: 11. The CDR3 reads CASSVALAGQDAEQFF. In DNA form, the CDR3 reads TGTGCCAGCAGCGTAGCCCTAGCGGGGCAAGACGCCGAGCAGTTCTTC.

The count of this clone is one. This chain's CDR3 is CASSPLAGGSRGLDEQFF. CDR3 bases: TGTGCCAGCAGTCCACTAGCGGGGGGCTCCAGAGGGTTGGATGAGCAGTTCTTC. The genes are TRBV27 and TRBJ2-1; 12 positions agree with TRBD2. V was pared by 5 bases and J by 8 bases, with 16 bases of the junction left unmatched. There are 18 residues in the CDR3. Germline V gene sequence: CDR1 MNHEY, CDR2 SMNVEV (reference sequence).

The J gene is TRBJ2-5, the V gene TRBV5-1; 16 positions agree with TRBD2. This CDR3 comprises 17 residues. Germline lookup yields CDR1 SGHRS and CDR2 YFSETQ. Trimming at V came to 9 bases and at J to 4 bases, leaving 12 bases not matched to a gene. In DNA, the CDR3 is TGCGCCACCCGAGCCGGGACTAGCGGGGGGGCCGGAGAGACCCAGTACTTC. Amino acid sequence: CATRAGTSGGAGETQYF.

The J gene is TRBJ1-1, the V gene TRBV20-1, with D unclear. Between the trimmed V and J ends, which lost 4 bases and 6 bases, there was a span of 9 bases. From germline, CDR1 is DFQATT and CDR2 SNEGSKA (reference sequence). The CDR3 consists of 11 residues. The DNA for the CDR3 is TGCAGTGCTAAACCTCGGGCTGAAGCTTTCTTT. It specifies CSAKPRAEAFF.

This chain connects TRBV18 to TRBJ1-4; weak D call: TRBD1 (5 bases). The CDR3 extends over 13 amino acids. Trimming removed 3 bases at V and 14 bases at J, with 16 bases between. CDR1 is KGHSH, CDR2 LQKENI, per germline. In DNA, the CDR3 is TGTGCCAGCTCACCGACGCAGGGACTTGCTCTGTTTTTT. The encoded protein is CASSPTQGLALFF.

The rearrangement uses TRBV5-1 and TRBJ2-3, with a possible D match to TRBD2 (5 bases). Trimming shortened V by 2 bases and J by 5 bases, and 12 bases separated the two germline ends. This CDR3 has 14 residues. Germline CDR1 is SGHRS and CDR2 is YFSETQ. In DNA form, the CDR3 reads TGCGCCAGCAGCTTAGACTACGGCGGAGATACGCAGTATTTT. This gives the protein CASSLDYGGDTQYF.

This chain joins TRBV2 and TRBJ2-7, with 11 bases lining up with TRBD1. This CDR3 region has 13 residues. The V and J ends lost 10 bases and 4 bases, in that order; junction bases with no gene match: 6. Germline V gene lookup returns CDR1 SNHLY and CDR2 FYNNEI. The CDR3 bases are TGTGCCACAGGACAGGGGGCTTTATACGAGCAGTACTTC. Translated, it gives CATGQGALYEQYF.

CDR3 nucleotide sequence: TGTGCCAGCAGCCAAGAATGGACTACAGGAAACACCATATATTTT. Its translation is CASSQEWTTGNTIYF. The chain employs TRBV4-2 and TRBJ1-3; D gene uncertain. In germline, CDR1 is LGHNA, CDR2 YNFKEQ. Trimming cost V 0 bases and J 4 bases, with 10 bases left between them. The CDR3 has 15 residues.

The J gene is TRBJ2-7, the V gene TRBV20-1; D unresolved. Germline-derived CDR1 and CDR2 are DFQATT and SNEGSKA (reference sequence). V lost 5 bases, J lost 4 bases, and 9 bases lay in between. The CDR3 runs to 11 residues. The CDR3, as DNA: TGCAGTGCTCAACAGAGTTACGAGCAGTACTTC. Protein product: CSAQQSYEQYF.

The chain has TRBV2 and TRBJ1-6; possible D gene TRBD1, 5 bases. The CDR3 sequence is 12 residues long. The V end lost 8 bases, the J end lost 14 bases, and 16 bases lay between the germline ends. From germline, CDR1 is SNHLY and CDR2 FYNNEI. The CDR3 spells CASLGQASTLHF. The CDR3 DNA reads TGTGCCAGCTTGGGGCAGGCGAGCACCCTCCACTTT.